Following are 3 T cell receptor beta chains from one sample sequenced in a study of CD8+ T cells in alopecia areata (dated by TCRdb to between 2017 and 2018). This specimen's time point label, per the study, means: baseline before oral tofacitinib. Libraries were built with the immunoSEQ multiplex PCR assay. To provide template for TCR sequencing, every sample had RNA extracted and reverse transcribed into cDNA. The clones in this table, taken by TCRdb from immuneACCESS, are in-frame only. Not every clone is retained; where verified, under half of the shortfall comes from an unresolved V gene, and the cause of the rest is unknown. Present in this sample are around 140,000 clones, roughly 46% of which were seen just once. The ten largest make up over 0.75% of the sample. The sample was CD4+ T cells sorted from blood, taken at week 0. These receptors came from a human donor with alopecia areata.

This chain connects TRBV30 to TRBJ1-5; a weak D match, TRBD1 (6 bases). In germline, CDR1 is GTSNPN, CDR2 SVGIG (reference sequence). The CDR3 is made up of 15 amino acids. V was shortened by 4 bases and J by 0 bases, with 13 bases between the two germline ends. The CDR3 region is CAWNHRDYSNQPQHF. CDR3 nucleotides: TGTGCCTGGAATCACAGGGACTATAGCAATCAGCCCCAGCATTTT.

This chain joins TRBV6-6 and TRBJ1-1; D remains ambiguous. Germline assignment: CDR1 MNHNY and CDR2 SVGAGI (reference sequence). There are 12 residues in the CDR3. The V and J ends lost 6 bases and 5 bases respectively, with 10 bases between them. The CDR3 DNA follows: TGTGCCAGCAGGCCTGGGATGACTGAAGCTTTCTTT. Translated: CASRPGMTEAFF.

V is TRBV28 and J is TRBJ2-7; D possibly corresponds to TRBD2 (6 bases). The CDR3 length is 14 residues. Trimming stripped 6 bases from V and 1 base from J, with 13 bases between. Per germline, CDR1 MDHEN and CDR2 SYDVKM. The CDR3 bases are TGTGCCAGCAGGGACCCGACTAGATCCTACGAGCAGTACTTC. Protein product: CASRDPTRSYEQYF. The variable domain in full, completed from reference TRBV28 and TRBJ2-7, reads DVKVTQSSRYLVKRTGEKVFLECVQDMDHENMFWYRQDPGLGLRLIYFSYDVKMKEKGDIPEGYSVSREKKERFSLILESASTNQTSMYLCASRDPTRSYEQYFGPGTRLTVT.